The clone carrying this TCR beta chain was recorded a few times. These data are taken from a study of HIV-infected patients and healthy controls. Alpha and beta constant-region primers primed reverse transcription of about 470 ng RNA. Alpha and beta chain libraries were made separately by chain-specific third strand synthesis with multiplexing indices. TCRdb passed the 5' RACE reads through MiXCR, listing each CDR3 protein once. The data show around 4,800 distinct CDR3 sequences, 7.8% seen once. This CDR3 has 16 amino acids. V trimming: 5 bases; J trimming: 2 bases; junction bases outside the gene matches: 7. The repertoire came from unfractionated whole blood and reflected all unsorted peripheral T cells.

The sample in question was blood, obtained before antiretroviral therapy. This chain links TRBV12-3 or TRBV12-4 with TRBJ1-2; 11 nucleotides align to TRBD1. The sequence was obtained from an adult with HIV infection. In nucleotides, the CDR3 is TGTGCCAGCAGTAAGGACAGGGGGCACTTGAACTATGGCTACACCTTC. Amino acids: CASSKDRGHLNYGYTF.